The subject of this entry is one T cell receptor (beta chain). This sample is drawn from a study of blood T cell repertoires in COVID-19. Study-level information: The United States, Italy and Spain were the sources of the acute and convalescent COVID-19 samples. Nucleic acid was either cDNA or gDNA, and it came from T cells, B-cell-depleted T cells, or PBMCs.

V was cut by 5 bases and J by 5 bases, with 15 bases left in between. The CDR3 spans 14 residues. Germline CDR1 reads MGHDK; CDR2 reads SYGVNS. In the original analysis: Estimation of nucleated cell counts was performed using reference gene primer amplification. Profiling relied on immunoSEQ multiplex PCR, and the TCRdb table lists in-frame clones only, not all of them. Clone size and the V and J calls come from that table; the DNA yielded D and trimming. Among 250,000 to 350,000 clones listed, around 87% were seen once. The receptor comes from a man aged 18-30 years with active or convalescent COVID-19. The specimen was peripheral blood. The genes are TRBV25-1 and TRBJ1-1; a weak D match, TRBD1 (6 bases). The CDR3 coding sequence is TGTGCCAGCAGTTTGACAGGACTGGGAACTGAAGCTTTCTTT. It specifies CASSLTGLGTEAFF.